This TCR beta chain was obtained from a study of cytomegalovirus exposure and HLA in healthy donors. Study context: The 600 to 800 first-cohort repertoires shared a platform with the approximately 120 validation repertoires, as reported in a later analysis. General study findings and limits: A few chains linked to CMV were shown in vitro to be specific for CMV antigens. The study listed around 150 cytomegalovirus-associated TCR beta chains.

CDR3 size: 16 residues. Trimming shortened V by 4 bases and J by 8 bases, and 24 bases separated the two germline ends. CDR1 is SGDLS, CDR2 YYNGEE, per germline. Separate from the roughly 670-subject first cohort, the 120-subject validation cohort was the one that the donors belonged to. The table came from immunoSEQ multiplex PCR; TCRdb's copy has only in-frame clones and leaves some out. The sample holds about 130,000 clones; just under 95% are singletons and the top ten take less than 1.5%. Concerning this clone: The antigen remains unidentified.

The sample taken for sequencing was PBMCs. The source is a young woman in good health and CMV-seronegative. V gene TRBV9 combines with J gene TRBJ1-2, with TRBD1 as a possible D gene (5 bases). As DNA, the CDR3 is TGTGCCAGCAGCCCGCGGGACCGCCCCGTAAGTCAAGGCTACACCTTC. As protein: CASSPRDRPVSQGYTF.